This paragraph reports one T cell receptor beta chain. The antigen is not known. The CDR3 is made up of 16 amino acids. V dropped 1 base and J dropped 7; count of bases not matched to a gene: 8. Germline V gives CDR1 SEHNR, CDR2 FQNEAQ (reference sequence). The data were obtained in a study of T cell repertoires in cytomegalovirus infection. In the study overall: Selection of CMV epitopes for the study included recently identified HLA-C-restricted and well-studied HLA-B-restricted ones. In public TCR beta signatures, there were indications of both CMV infection and matching HLA type.

Study-wide points: Cumulative public TCR beta family frequency identified carriers of CMV plus the relevant HLA.

TCRdb used MiXCR to reprocess the reads, holding one entry per CDR3 protein. There are roughly 860,000 distinct CDR3 sequences in the sample; less than 35% occur only once, and under 15% lies in the top ten. The clonotype comes from a human donor in good health (CMV status not recorded). Some clones in this sample may be carry-over from other donors' samples. The chain uses TRBV7-9 and TRBJ2-1; TRBD2 matches at 9 bases. The source was cultured CD8+ T cells from PBMCs, collected from culture after CMV antigen stimulation. The CDR3 sequence is CASSLVGGGAVNEQFF. The DNA of the CDR3 is TGTGCCAGCAGCTTAGTCGGCGGGGGGGCCGTGAATGAGCAGTTCTTC.